This paragraph covers one TCR beta chain sequence. The target of this receptor is not known. No qualities accompany the bases; no much larger clone lies one base away. According to the germline V gene, CDR1 reads SGHVS and CDR2 reads FNYEAQ. There are 15 amino acids in the CDR3, from cysteine to phenylalanine inclusive. The read is trimmed to its CDR3 DNA, 45 bases read in frame from base 1. The V end loses 5 bases and the J end loses 1 base, and a stretch of 11 bases separates them. TCRbeta CDR3 regions were profiled by bias-controlled multiplex PCR amplification of genomic DNA with the immunoSEQ Assay. Per the original workflow: The absolute abundance of each unique TCRbeta CDR3 region was quantified after sequences were collapsed and filtered. Differential abundance was tested with two models: a binomial (Fisher-equivalent) model and a beta-binomial model that adds time-dependent variance fitted from healthy donors. Clones with fewer than 5 combined templates were excluded, and clones with Benjamini-Hochberg FDR below 0.01 were called differentially abundant. The form v = (b*log(k)+a)^2 was used to model beta-binomial variance as a function of total template count across the two samples. This is the immuneACCESS table as TCRdb keeps it, with only in-frame sequences that have V and J called. A part of the clones is gone; compared with another copy, unresolved V genes explain less than half, and the rest is unexplained. That table gives V, J and clone size, and the DNA gave D and trimming. Across this sample there are 130,000 or so clones, with more than 80% seen only once. Of the sample, 2.5% to 4% is held by the ten largest clones.

This entry comes from a study of identifying expanded T cells in peripheral blood (dated by TCRdb to the late 2010s). In the study overall: Technical replicates were generated by sequencing separate aliquots of the same genomic DNA pool, with four replicates compared pairwise.

The full study reports these points: Both the number of clones called differentially abundant and the false-positive rate were significantly reduced by the beta-binomial model across all healthy-donor time intervals. Across all healthy donors, variance in clone template counts between roughly 2-week samples was found to increase significantly with total template count. It was expected by the authors that biological variance in healthy repertoires might increase further over much longer intervals, such as months to years. Around 1.3 differentially abundant clones were flagged by the binomial model between technical replicates, whereas about 15 and 18 were flagged over approximately two weeks and four weeks, respectively.

During the collection period, no infections or other immune events were recorded for the healthy donors. To calibrate time-dependent variance in a beta-binomial model of T-cell clone differential abundance, blood repertoires from healthy donors were used as a training cohort. There were about ten healthy donors in the training cohort, of whom 3 were female and 7 were male. On average the donors were 43 years old, and their ages spanned about 29 to 65 years. Whole blood was collected from each healthy donor at three time points spaced about 14 days apart and obtained from a commercial supplier. Genomic DNA was extracted from unsorted whole blood for immunosequencing.

The sequence was collected from a person aged 18 to 69 in good health. The chain joins TRBV7-6 to TRBJ1-4, with the D gene not clear enough to name. The sequenced sample was blood. Here the CDR3 is given as CASSLSVVTNEKLFF. The base sequence is TGTGCCAGCAGCCTTTCAGTAGTAACTAATGAAAAACTGTTTTTT. Outside the CDR3, residues come from the reference TRBV7-6 and TRBJ1-4 proteins, so the full variable domain is: GAGVSQSPRYKVTKRGQDVALRCDPISGHVSLYWYRQALGQGPEFLTYFNYEAQQDKSGLPNDRFSAERPEGSISTLTIQRTEQRDSAMYRCASSLSVVTNEKLFFGSGTQLSVL.